This passage covers 12 T cell receptor beta chains from one sample sequenced in a study of post-analysis software for immune sequencing data (dated by TCRdb to the mid-2010s). Results the study describes overall, beyond this receptor: Patients showed significantly higher frequencies than controls for roughly 5 TRBV segments, among them TRBV5-6, TRBV5-1 and TRBV20-1.

Receptor libraries were prepared by PCR. The run used an Illumina HiSeq 2500. To reduce PCR and sequencing biases, unique molecular identifiers were built into the TCR beta cDNA libraries. TCRdb trimmed the raw reads at Q25, called clones with MiXCR and kept productive beta chains. Rows merge per CDR3 protein into single entries with the most common DNA and genes. This sample has hundreds of thousands of distinct CDR3 sequences in its table, and over 45% of those were observed once. About 11% of the sample goes to the ten largest clones. The antigens for these receptors are not known. The sequencing sample was made of blood. Receptors originate from a girl aged 2 to 10 with multiple sclerosis.

The rearrangement joins TRBV15 to TRBJ2-5; the D is unclear. CDR3 length: 16 residues. Germline V gene lookup returns CDR1 LNHNV and CDR2 YYDKDF (reference sequence). V lost 3 bases, J lost 5 bases, and 19 bases lay in between. Here the CDR3 DNA reads TGTGCCACCAGCAGCGGGCTAGGGATCACTGGGGAGACCCAGTACTTC. Translated, it gives CATSSGLGITGETQYF.

This chain joins TRBV24-1 and TRBJ2-7; 14 bases agree with TRBD2. With the DNA end fitting TRBJ2-5 better, the J assignment may be wrong. Germline V gene data show CDR1 as KGHDR and CDR2 as SFDVKD. This CDR3 is 17 amino acids long. In DNA, the CDR3 is TGTGCCACCAGTGACTCCGGGACTAGCGGGAGTAAGGAGACCCAGTACTTC. It specifies CATSDSGTSGSKETQYF.

This rearrangement joins TRBV6-2 or TRBV6-3 to TRBJ2-7; TRBD2 is a possible D gene (6 bases). This CDR3 is 19 amino acids long. The germline gives CDR1 MNHEY, CDR2 SVGEGT. Trimming stripped 6 bases from V and 0 bases from J, with 27 bases between. CDR3 DNA sequence: TGTGCCAGCAGCTTCCCCCTTAGCGGACCTACTTGGAGCTCCTACGAGCAGTACTTC. It encodes CASSFPLSGPTWSSYEQYF.

The CDR3: CSVEARDGETQYF. CDR3 bases: TGCAGCGTTGAAGCCCGGGACGGGGAGACCCAGTACTTC. The chain has TRBV29-1 and TRBJ2-5; D possibly uses TRBD1 or TRBD2 (5 bases each). The CDR3 is 13 residues long. Germline V gives CDR1 SQVTM, CDR2 ANQGSEA. Trimming removed 1 base from V and 5 bases from J, with 11 bases in between.

This chain connects TRBV5-1 to TRBJ2-4, with D perhaps assigned TRBD1 or TRBD2 (5 bases each). The CDR3 is 16 residues long. CDR1 and CDR2 (germline): SGHRS, YFSETQ. With 0 bases removed from V and 0 bases from J, the gap between germline ends came to 10 bases. In DNA, the CDR3 is TGCGCCAGCAGCTTGGAGGGACCTCTAGCCAAAAACATTCAGTACTTC. It translates to CASSLEGPLAKNIQYF.

The chain has TRBV27 and TRBJ2-3; 13 positions agree with TRBD2. V shed 5 bases, J shed 7 bases, and the junction held 9 bases outside the gene matches. Germline V lookup: CDR1 MNHEY, CDR2 SMNVEV (reference sequence). The CDR3 runs to 16 residues. The CDR3 coding sequence is TGTGCCAGCAGTCCCCGAGGGACTAGCGGGGCGAATACGCAGTATTTT. Translated, it gives CASSPRGTSGANTQYF.

The chain couples TRBV10-3 to TRBJ2-7; a weak D match, TRBD2 (5 bases). The V gene lost 4 bases and the J gene lost 0 bases, with 19 bases spanning the gap. Per germline, CDR1 ENHRY and CDR2 SYGVKD. The CDR3 runs to 17 residues. CDR3 nucleotides: TGTGCCATCAGTGGCCCACCCGTGCGGAGGAGCTCCTACGAGCAGTACTTC. Translation: CAISGPPVRRSSYEQYF.

This clonotype has only a few counts. The V and J genes are TRBV9 and TRBJ1-6; D call uncertain. This CDR3 is 14 amino acids long. Trimming cost V 0 bases and J 13 bases, with 14 bases left between them. The germline CDR1 and CDR2 sequences are SGDLS and YYNGEE. CDR3: CASSVEGTRSPLHF. Here the CDR3 DNA reads TGTGCCAGCAGCGTAGAAGGCACCCGGTCGCCCCTCCACTTT.

The rearrangement uses TRBV5-1 and TRBJ2-3; maybe TRBD1 (5 bases). CDR1 SGHRS and CDR2 YFSETQ come from the germline V gene. This CDR3 region has 14 residues. V lost 4 bases and J lost 1, with 10 bases in between. Here the CDR3 DNA reads TGCGCCAGCAGCCCGACAGCCCGCACAGATACGCAGTATTTT. Its protein product is CASSPTARTDTQYF.

The CDR3 loop is CSVESSSESGSTDTQYF. The CDR3 DNA follows: TGCAGCGTTGAATCCTCGAGTGAGAGTGGAAGTACAGATACGCAGTATTTT. This chain joins TRBV29-1 and TRBJ2-3; D ambiguous. Trimming took off 2 bases at V and 3 bases at J, with 21 bases between the two ends. Germline assignment: CDR1 SQVTM and CDR2 ANQGSEA. The CDR3 spans 17 residues.

This clonotype was recorded only once. The chain combines TRBV7-8 with TRBJ2-3; D unclear. Trimming took 5 bases from V and 5 from J, leaving 14 bases between them. The CDR3 covers 14 residues. CDR1 SGHVS and CDR2 FQNEAQ come from the germline V gene. The CDR3, as DNA: TGTGCCAGCAGCCTAGGAGTAGGTGGAGATACGCAGTATTTT. Translating it yields CASSLGVGGDTQYF. Filled out from reference TRBV7-8 and TRBJ2-3, the complete variable domain reads GAGVSQSPRYKVAKRGQDVALRCDPISGHVSLFWYQQALGQGPEFLTYFQNEAQLDKSGLPSDRFFAERPEGSVSTLKIQRTQQEDSAVYLCASSLGVGGDTQYFGPGTRLTVL.

In its sample, this clonotype was seen once. The chain links TRBV23-1 to TRBJ2-1; 12 bases match TRBD2. TRBV23-1 is reported as an ORF; its role is uncertain. The CDR3 spans 18 residues. Unmatched junction bases numbered 5, after V lost 2 bases and J lost 0 bases. The CDR3 sequence is CASSQDGLAGSSYNEQFF. CDR3 bases: TGCGCCAGCAGTCAAGACGGACTAGCGGGGAGCTCCTACAATGAGCAGTTCTTC.